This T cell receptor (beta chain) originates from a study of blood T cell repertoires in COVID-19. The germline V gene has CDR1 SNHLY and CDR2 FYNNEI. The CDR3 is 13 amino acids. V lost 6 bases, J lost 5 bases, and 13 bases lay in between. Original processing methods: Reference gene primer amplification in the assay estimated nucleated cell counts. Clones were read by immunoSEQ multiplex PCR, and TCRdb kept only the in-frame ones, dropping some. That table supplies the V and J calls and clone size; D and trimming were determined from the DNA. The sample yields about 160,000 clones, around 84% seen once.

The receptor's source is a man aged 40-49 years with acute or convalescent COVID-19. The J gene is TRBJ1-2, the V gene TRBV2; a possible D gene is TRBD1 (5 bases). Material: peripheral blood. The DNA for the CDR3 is TGTGCCAGCAGCCAGACACGGGGGTATGGCTACACCTTC. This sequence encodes CASSQTRGYGYTF.